This entry is about one T cell receptor beta chain. Compared with germline, one end of the junction differs, possibly owing to a read error. The CDR3 sequence is 17 residues long. CDR1 WNHNN and CDR2 SYGVQD come from the germline V gene (reference sequence). Method: immunoSEQ multiplex PCR; TCRdb's copy keeps in-frame clones and lacks some. The table records around 340,000 clones, about 95% of them present only once. The data are from a study of shared T cell receptors in the human thymus. The rearrangement links TRBV10-1 to TRBJ2-3; 9 nucleotides line up with TRBD2. The clonotype was recovered from a human donor. Specimen: thymocytes. In DNA form, the CDR3 reads TGCGCCAGCAGTGAGTCCCTGCTAGCGGGAAGCAGAGATACGCAGTATTTT. Its translation is CASSESLLAGSRDTQYF.